This T cell receptor beta chain appears in the sequencing data of a study of shared clonotypes between healthy human individuals. Study as a whole: The study enrolled a couple of women and three men aged 18 to 49. Regarding the study as a whole: Naive subsets tended to show greater estimated richness than memory subsets.

Concerning this clone itself: Its cognate antigen is unknown.

In replicate PCRs of sorted subsets, approximately 200 ng DNA, approximately 28,000 T cell genomes, was used. In the authors' workflow: ImmunoSEQ supplied junction-only sequences lacking quality scores, so filtering was different. Profiled with immunoSEQ multiplex PCR; TCRdb holds only in-frame clones, not every one. D and trimming were read from the DNA, whereas the V and J calls and clone size are those reported in that table. The sample shows about 2.1 million clones, 85% to 95% of them seen only once. V lost 3 bases, J lost 4 bases, and 15 bases lay in between. The germline gives CDR1 MNHEY, CDR2 SMNVEV (reference sequence). The CDR3 sequence is 16 residues long. Naive CD8 cells comprised CD45RO-negative, CCR7-positively selected cells, excluding terminally differentiated effector memory CD45RA+ cells.

Sequencing used naive CD8+ T cells from PBMCs. This sequence originates from a man younger than 30 in good health. Some clones in this sample may be carry-over from other donors' samples. The V gene is TRBV27, the J gene TRBJ1-4; a possible D gene is TRBD1 (6 bases). The CDR3 here is CASSLKVGRGNEKLFF. The DNA for the CDR3 is TGTGCCAGCAGTTTGAAGGTGGGCAGGGGTAATGAAAAACTGTTTTTT.